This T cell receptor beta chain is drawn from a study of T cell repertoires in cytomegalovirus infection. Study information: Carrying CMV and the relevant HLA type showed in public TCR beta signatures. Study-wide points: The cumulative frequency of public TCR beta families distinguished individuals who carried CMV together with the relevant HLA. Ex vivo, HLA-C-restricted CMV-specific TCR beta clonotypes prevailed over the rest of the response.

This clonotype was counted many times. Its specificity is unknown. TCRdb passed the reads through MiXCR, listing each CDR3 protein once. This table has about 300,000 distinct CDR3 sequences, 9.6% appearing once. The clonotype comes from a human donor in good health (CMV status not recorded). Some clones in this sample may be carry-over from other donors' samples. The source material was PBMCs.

The CDR3 spells CASRRDRDNSPLHF. CDR3 DNA sequence: TGTGCCAGCCGCCGGGACCGAGATAATTCACCCCTCCACTTT. The genes are TRBV7-9 and TRBJ1-6, with a tentative D call TRBD1 (5 bases). Germline lookup yields CDR1 SEHNR and CDR2 FQNEAQ (reference sequence). This CDR3 contains 14 residues. V lost 8 bases and J 5 bases, leaving 13 bases between the germline ends.